The 23 T cell receptor beta chains given below trace back to one sample, sequenced in a study of T cell repertoires and HLA-DP antigens listed by TCRdb under 2018. The protocol used for the library was the immunoSEQ multiplex PCR assay. The table comes from immuneACCESS by way of TCRdb, which keeps in-frame sequences with V and J called. Part of the clones is missing from these tables; in studies checked, under half for an unresolved V gene and the rest for unknown reasons. In all, the sample holds around 70,000 clones, and roughly 78% of those were seen once. Roughly 1.4% of the sample is taken by the ten largest. What these receptors recognize is not known. Sequenced input: CD4+ T cells from PBMCs. These receptors all come from a man aged 60 to 75 in good health and CMV-seronegative.

The chain uses TRBV2 and TRBJ1-3; D is possibly TRBD1 (5 bases). Trimming stripped 6 bases from V and 7 bases from J, with 13 bases between. The germline V gene encodes CDR1 SNHLY and CDR2 FYNNEI. CDR3 size: 13 residues. The CDR3 is CASRGTPFNTIYF. CDR3 coding DNA: TGTGCCAGCAGGGGGACTCCCTTTAACACCATATATTTT. Using reference TRBV2 and TRBJ1-3 for the parts outside the CDR3, the full variable domain is EPEVTQTPSHQVTQMGQEVILRCVPISNHLYFYWYRQILGQKVEFLVSFYNNEISEKSEIFDDQFSVERPDGSNFTLKIRSTKLEDSAMYFCASRGTPFNTIYFGEGSWLTVV.

Details on this clone: The germline gene is not matched at one end of the junction; a read error may be the cause. The CDR3 region has the DNA TGTGCCAGCAGTGACTCGTTAGGACTAGGCCCCATCGATTTT. Protein product: CASSDSLGLGPIDF. The J gene is TRBJ2-3, the V gene TRBV6-4, with TRBD2 identical over 7 bases. The germline V gene has CDR1 MRHNA and CDR2 SNTAGT. The length of the CDR3 is 14 residues.

The chain employs TRBV7-2 and TRBJ1-1; 7 nucleotides line up with TRBD1. Germline V gene sequence: CDR1 SGHTA, CDR2 FQGNSA. This CDR3 is 13 amino acids long. V lost 1 base, J lost 6 bases, and 2 bases stayed unmatched. In DNA, the CDR3 is TGTGCCAGCAGCTTAGGACAGGGCTCTGAAGCTTTCTTT. Amino acids: CASSLGQGSEAFF.

This clone was picked up a small number of times. V and J are TRBV15 and TRBJ1-4; a weak D match, TRBD1 (6 bases). The CDR3 contains 15 residues. Per the germline V gene, CDR1 is LNHNV and CDR2 is YYDKDF (reference sequence). Trimming removed 3 bases from V and 7 bases from J, with 15 bases in between. The CDR3 nucleotides are TGTGCCACCAGCAGCCTAGGGGGAACTGGTGAAAAACTGTTTTTT. Translated, it gives CATSSLGGTGEKLFF. Full variable domain (remainder filled in from reference TRBV15 and TRBJ1-4): DAMVIQNPRYQVTQFGKPVTLSCSQTLNHNVMYWYQQKSSQAPKLLFHYYDKDFNNEADTPDNFQSRRPNTSFCFLDIRSPGLGDTAMYLCATSSLGGTGEKLFFGSGTQLSVL.

V and J are TRBV4-3 and TRBJ1-2, with D tentatively TRBD1 (5 bases). Trimming stripped 0 bases from V and 4 bases from J, with 12 bases between. In germline, CDR1 is LGHNA, CDR2 YSLEER. CDR3 size: 15 residues. CDR3 sequence: CASSQDLGVGYGYTF. In DNA form, the CDR3 reads TGCGCCAGCAGCCAAGATCTGGGGGTTGGCTATGGCTACACCTTC.

The rearrangement uses TRBV5-4 and TRBJ1-4; TRBD1 matches 7 bases. V shed 4 bases, J shed 4 bases, and the junction held 4 bases outside the gene matches. There are 14 residues in the CDR3. CDR1 and CDR2 from the germline V gene are SGHNT and YYREEE (reference sequence). In DNA, the CDR3 is TGTGCCAGCAGCCGGACAGGACTTAATGAAAAACTGTTTTTT. This translates into CASSRTGLNEKLFF.

This rearrangement joins TRBV23-1 to TRBJ1-6; TRBD1 matches at 7 bases. TRBV23-1 has ORF status, its function being uncertain. CDR3 size: 15 residues. V lost 4 bases and J lost 10; bases outside the gene matches: 10. CDR3 sequence reads: CASSLRGQGWSPLHF. As DNA, the CDR3 is TGCGCCAGCAGTCTTAGGGGGCAGGGGTGGTCACCCCTCCACTTT.

The chain has TRBV28 and TRBJ1-5; possibly TRBD1 for D (6 bases). The germline V gene encodes CDR1 MDHEN and CDR2 SYDVKM. This CDR3 comprises 13 residues. With 5 bases removed from V and 6 bases from J, the gap between germline ends came to 11 bases. The CDR3 nucleotides are TGTGCCAGCAGTGCCCAACAGGGTCAGCCCCAGCATTTT. Its protein product is CASSAQQGQPQHF.

V usage is TRBV29-1 and J usage is TRBJ2-5; unclear D gene. The CDR3 is made up of 12 amino acids. Germline values: CDR1 SQVTM, CDR2 ANQGSEA. Trimming took 7 bases from V and 4 from J, leaving 13 bases between them. This CDR3 is CSGTTGRETQYF. The CDR3 nucleotides read TGCAGCGGAACAACGGGCCGAGAGACCCAGTACTTC.

CDR3 in DNA: TGTGCCAGCAGTTCAAATGGGGGCTCCAATGAGCAGTTCTTC. Translated, it gives CASSSNGGSNEQFF. The rearrangement links TRBV28 to TRBJ2-1, with D perhaps TRBD1 (6 bases). The CDR3 runs 14 residues. V was clipped by 4 bases and J by 6 bases, with 13 bases between them. Germline V gene lookup returns CDR1 MDHEN and CDR2 SYDVKM.

V gene TRBV7-6 combines with J gene TRBJ2-1; no firm D call. Trimming removed 4 bases from V and 10 bases from J, with 17 bases in between. The CDR3 has 14 amino acids. Germline lookup yields CDR1 SGHVS and CDR2 FNYEAQ. The CDR3 is CASSSKQRLAEQFF. The CDR3 coding sequence is TGTGCCAGCAGCTCTAAGCAAAGACTGGCGGAGCAGTTCTTC.

The chain is built from TRBV18 and TRBJ2-1; D gene uncertain. Trimming left V 4 bases short and J 1 base short, with 5 bases between. Germline lookup yields CDR1 KGHSH and CDR2 LQKENI. The CDR3 extends over 13 amino acids. The CDR3: CASSLGSYNEQFF. The CDR3 region has the DNA TGTGCCAGCTCACTTGGATCCTACAATGAGCAGTTCTTC.

The chain recombines TRBV5-6 with TRBJ1-3, with TRBD1 identical over 8 bases. Trimming at V came to 1 base and at J to 9 bases, leaving 3 bases not matched to a gene. Germline CDR1 is SGHDT and CDR2 is YYEEEE. This CDR3 has 13 residues. Here the CDR3 DNA reads TGTGCCAGCAGCTTGAGACAGGGGAGCACCATATATTTT. This gives the protein CASSLRQGSTIYF.

The chain employs TRBV28 and TRBJ2-7, with 7 bases matching TRBD1. The CDR3 spans 15 residues. Germline lookup yields CDR1 MDHEN and CDR2 SYDVKM. V lost 6 bases and J lost 3; bases outside the gene matches: 11. In DNA, the CDR3 is TGTGCCAGCAGGGGGCGGGCAGGGGGTAACTACGAGCAGTACTTC. Protein: CASRGRAGGNYEQYF.

V is TRBV5-6 and J is TRBJ2-1; either TRBD1 or TRBD2 may supply D (5 bases each). V gave up 3 bases and J gave up 6 bases, with 7 bases separating them. This CDR3 has 12 amino acids. CDR1 and CDR2 from the germline V gene are SGHDT and YYEEEE. Here the CDR3 DNA reads TGTGCCAGCAGCTGGGGGACCAATGAGCAGTTCTTC. As protein: CASSWGTNEQFF.

This clone was seen more than once but under ten times. This rearrangement joins TRBV11-2 to TRBJ2-2, with a possible D match to TRBD1 (5 bases). Germline V CDR1 and CDR2: SGHAT, FQNNGV. This CDR3 spans 14 amino acids. The V end was cut by 2 bases, the J end by 6 bases, with 10 bases between. The CDR3 bases are TGTGCCAGCAGCTTACGGACACTCCCCGGGGAGCTGTTTTTT. This codes for CASSLRTLPGELFF. The full variable domain, its missing parts supplied by reference TRBV11-2 and TRBJ2-2, is EAGVAQSPRYKIIEKRQSVAFWCNPISGHATLYWYQQILGQGPKLLIQFQNNGVVDDSQLPKDRFSAERLKGVDSTLKIQPAKLEDSAVYLCASSLRTLPGELFFGEGSRLTVL.

This clone was recorded a few times. The chain links TRBV5-1 to TRBJ2-1; TRBD2 agrees at 14 bases. The CDR3 has 15 amino acids. Germline trimming cut 3 bases from V and 9 bases from J; bases unmatched to any gene: 5. CDR1 and CDR2 from the germline V gene are SGHRS and YFSETQ. CDR3 in amino acids: CASSSMGLAGVEQFF. CDR3 coding DNA: TGCGCCAGCAGCTCCATGGGACTAGCGGGAGTTGAGCAGTTCTTC.

This chain links TRBV19 with TRBJ1-3; D is unclear. Trimming took 4 bases from V and 4 from J, leaving 14 bases between them. The CDR3 totals 15 residues. Looked up from germline, CDR1 is LNHDA and CDR2 is SQIVND (reference sequence). CDR3 region: CASSTTVTRGNTIYF. The CDR3 DNA sequence: TGTGCCAGTAGTACGACGGTGACACGAGGAAACACCATATATTTT.

The chain carries TRBV7-6 and TRBJ2-2, with TRBD2 as a possible D gene (6 bases). Deletions cut 5 bases from V and 2 bases from J, with 15 bases between. Germline V lookup: CDR1 SGHVS, CDR2 FNYEAQ. The CDR3 length is 16 residues. The CDR3 DNA follows: TGTGCCAGCAGCCGTCTCAGCGGGCCCAACACCGGGGAGCTGTTTTTT. It encodes CASSRLSGPNTGELFF.

This clone was counted only a few times. The chain is built from TRBV10-1 and TRBJ2-2, with a weak D call TRBD2 (6 bases). Trimming cost V 0 bases and J 2 bases, with 10 bases left between them. The CDR3 is 16 residues long. CDR1 is WNHNN and CDR2 is SYGVQD in the germline V gene (reference sequence). DNA for the CDR3: TGCGCCAGCAGTGAGTCCGGACTACCAAACACCGGGGAGCTGTTTTTT. This gives the protein CASSESGLPNTGELFF.

This rearrangement joins TRBV7-2 to TRBJ1-2; TRBD1 matches at 7 bases. Trimming took 1 base from V and 0 from J; bases not matched to a gene: 5. The germline gives CDR1 SGHTA, CDR2 FQGNSA. The CDR3 spans 16 residues. In nucleotides, the CDR3 is TGTGCCAGCAGCTTAGGGACAGGACCCCCTAACTATGGCTACACCTTC. It specifies CASSLGTGPPNYGYTF.

The chain employs TRBV5-1 and TRBJ2-7; TRBD1 agrees at 7 bases. This CDR3 is 15 amino acids long. Germline CDR1 SGHRS, CDR2 YFSETQ. With V trimmed by 4 bases and J by 0 bases, 7 bases remained unmatched. The DNA for the CDR3 is TGCGCCAGCAGCCCTATGACAGGGAGCTCCTACGAGCAGTACTTC. It translates to CASSPMTGSSYEQYF.

The chain links TRBV12-1 to TRBJ2-6; no DNA check was done on the table's D call, TRBD1. TRBV12-1 is listed as a pseudogene. The CDR3 is 18 residues long. The CDR3 bases are TGTGCCAGCAGCAGCAAATTTATAGGACAAAGTCGGGCCAACGTCCTGACTTTC. It codes for CASSSKFIGQSRANVLTF.